These 23 T cell receptor beta chains were all obtained from the same sample, sequenced in a study of blood T cell repertoires in COVID-19 (dated by TCRdb to 2020 to 2021). Receptors were amplified or captured by the immunoSEQ multiplex PCR assay. TCRdb provides this immuneACCESS table in a form limited to in-frame rearrangements. Some clones are lacking; in checked studies, under half of them reflect an unresolved V gene, and why the rest are absent is not known. The sample contains 43,000 or so clones, roughly 87% of them found a single time. About 8.8% of the sample is taken by the ten largest. Sequenced sample: peripheral blood. These receptors were collected from a woman aged 80 or over with active COVID-19.

Only a few counts were recorded for this clone. CDR3 loop: CASSVLGIAGGNTEAFF. In DNA, the CDR3 is TGTGCCAGCAGCGTATTGGGGATTGCCGGGGGGAACACTGAAGCTTTCTTT. This sequence joins TRBV9 and TRBJ1-1; weak D call: TRBD1 (5 bases). CDR3 size: 17 residues. The ends were cut back, 1 base at V and 1 base at J, with 17 bases in the middle. The germline V gene has CDR1 SGDLS and CDR2 YYNGEE.

J is TRBJ1-5 and V is TRBV28; 8 bases map to TRBD1. The length of the CDR3 is 15 residues. Germline V gene lookup returns CDR1 MDHEN and CDR2 SYDVKM. V shed 6 bases and J 4 bases; nucleotides not matched to a gene: 8. The CDR3 DNA reads as TGTGCCAGCAGGAAACCGACAGGGGATAATCAGCCCCAGCATTTT. It is translated as CASRKPTGDNQPQHF.

This clone was seen just once. This rearrangement joins TRBV5-4 to TRBJ2-5, with a weak D call TRBD1 (6 bases). Germline values: CDR1 SGHNT, CDR2 YYREEE (reference sequence). The germline V and J ends were trimmed by 4 bases and 4 bases, with 17 bases remaining between them. This CDR3 has 15 amino acids. The CDR3 DNA reads TGTGCCAGCAGCCGCACAGGGTCGGCGCGAGAGACCCAGTACTTC. This encodes CASSRTGSARETQYF.

The chain uses TRBV5-4 and TRBJ2-1, with D perhaps TRBD2 (6 bases). Looked up from germline, CDR1 is SGHNT and CDR2 is YYREEE (reference sequence). Deletions cut 5 bases from V and 8 bases from J, with 14 bases between. The CDR3 has 13 amino acids. CDR3 DNA sequence: TGTGCCAGCAGTCCCGCCCGGGGGTATGAGCAGTTCTTC. This sequence encodes CASSPARGYEQFF.

The chain recombines TRBV25-1 with TRBJ1-2; D is perhaps TRBD1 (5 bases). V gave up 7 bases and J gave up 8 bases, with 14 bases separating them. The CDR3 has 12 residues. Germline V gives CDR1 MGHDK, CDR2 SYGVNS. The CDR3 here is CASTRTGEGYTF. CDR3 bases: TGTGCCAGCACCCGGACGGGGGAAGGCTACACCTTC.

This sequence joins TRBV7-2 and TRBJ2-4, with unresolved D. Trimming took 2 bases from V and 7 from J, leaving 3 bases between them. Germline V gene data show CDR1 as SGHTA and CDR2 as FQGNSA. The CDR3 contains 11 residues. CDR3 sequence (DNA): TGTGCCAGCAGCTTATCGAACATTCAGTACTTC. It is translated as CASSLSNIQYF. The whole variable domain, filled in from reference TRBV7-2 and TRBJ2-4, reads GAGVSQSPSNKVTEKGKDVELRCDPISGHTALYWYRQSLGQGLEFLIYFQGNSAPDKSGLPSDRFSAERTGGSVSTLTIQRTQQEDSAVYLCASSLSNIQYFGAGTRLSVL.

This sequence joins TRBV18 and TRBJ2-5; TRBD1 matches at 7 bases. CDR3 length equals 15 residues. Germline V gene lookup returns CDR1 KGHSH and CDR2 LQKENI. The J segment lost 5 bases and the V segment lost 2 bases, leaving 8 bases of the junction unmatched. This CDR3 is CASSPLGQPKETQYF. In DNA form, the CDR3 reads TGTGCCAGCTCACCATTGGGACAGCCCAAGGAGACCCAGTACTTC.

The chain joins TRBV5-5 to TRBJ2-7, with a possible D match to TRBD1 (5 bases). Trimming left V 3 bases short and J 1 base short, with 11 bases between. The CDR3 covers 14 residues. The germline gives CDR1 SGHKS, CDR2 YYEKEE (reference sequence). CDR3 in DNA: TGTGCCAGCAGCTGGGATTCAGGGTCCTACGAGCAGTACTTC. Its translation: CASSWDSGSYEQYF.

The chain couples TRBV5-1 to TRBJ2-5, with TRBD2 matching 14 bases. The CDR3 has 19 residues. In germline, CDR1 is SGHRS, CDR2 YFSETQ. Trimming removed 4 bases from V and 6 bases from J; junction bases left unmatched: 17. CDR3 nucleotide sequence: TGCGCCAGCAGCCCCAGGACTAGCGGGGGGCCTTCCTCCGGCCAGACCCAGTACTTC. Its translation: CASSPRTSGGPSSGQTQYF.

This clone was detected once. The chain employs TRBV5-6 and TRBJ1-3; D possibly corresponds to TRBD1 (6 bases). Germline V gene lookup returns CDR1 SGHDT and CDR2 YYEEEE. This CDR3 has 16 amino acids. Trimming removed 0 bases at V and 0 bases at J, with 10 bases between. This CDR3 is CASSLVDRYSGNTIYF. CDR3 in DNA: TGTGCCAGCAGCTTGGTGGACAGATACTCTGGAAACACCATATATTTT. The variable domain in full, with the rest retrieved from reference TRBV5-6 and TRBJ1-3, is DAGVTQSPTHLIKTRGQQVTLRCSPKSGHDTVSWYQQALGQGPQFIFQYYEEEERQRGNFPDRFSGHQFPNYSSELNVNALLLGDSALYLCASSLVDRYSGNTIYFGEGSWLTVV.

The J gene is TRBJ1-2, the V gene TRBV9, with D possibly matching TRBD1 (6 bases). Germline V gene sequence: CDR1 SGDLS, CDR2 YYNGEE. The V gene lost 3 bases and the J gene lost 2 bases, with 17 bases spanning the gap. The CDR3 length is 16 residues. The CDR3: CASSADTGQMNYGYTF. The CDR3 nucleotides read TGTGCCAGCAGCGCCGATACCGGACAGATGAACTATGGCTACACCTTC.

The chain carries TRBV12-1 and TRBJ2-5; the listed D gene, TRBD2, was not tested against the DNA. TRBV12-1 is classified as a pseudogene. The CDR3 length is 19 residues. In DNA, the CDR3 is TGTGCCAGCAGCCAAGGACTAGCGGGGGGGCCAGGGGCTGAAGAGACCCAGTACTTC. Translation gives CASSQGLAGGPGAEETQYF.

The chain is built from TRBV5-6 and TRBJ1-2; a weak D match, TRBD1 (5 bases). Germline assignment: CDR1 SGHDT and CDR2 YYEEEE. This CDR3 spans 13 amino acids. Trimming removed 2 bases from V and 4 bases from J, with 9 bases in between. The CDR3 coding sequence is TGTGCCAGCAGCTTAGTTCAGGGCTATGGCTACACCTTC. It yields the protein CASSLVQGYGYTF.

This chain uses TRBV7-9 with TRBJ1-3; D is ambiguous. CDR1 SEHNR and CDR2 FQNEAQ come from the germline V gene (reference sequence). The CDR3 is made up of 13 amino acids. V was pared by 2 bases and J by 4 bases, with 6 bases between. As DNA, the CDR3 is TGTGCCAGCAGCTTAATCGGGGGAAACACCATATATTTT. Translating it yields CASSLIGGNTIYF.

The CDR3 DNA reads TGTGCCAGCAGTGAAGGACCAGGCTACGCCGGGGAGCTGTTTTTT. Residues: CASSEGPGYAGELFF. The rearrangement uses TRBV2 and TRBJ2-2; D gene unclear. Trimming cost V 1 base and J 6 bases, with 12 bases left between them. The CDR3 is 15 residues long. Germline V gives CDR1 SNHLY, CDR2 FYNNEI. Together with reference TRBV2 and TRBJ2-2, the CDR3 gives the full variable domain: EPEVTQTPSHQVTQMGQEVILRCVPISNHLYFYWYRQILGQKVEFLVSFYNNEISEKSEIFDDQFSVERPDGSNFTLKIRSTKLEDSAMYFCASSEGPGYAGELFFGEGSRLTVL.

The chain has TRBV29-1 and TRBJ2-7; 9 nucleotides line up with TRBD1. V was clipped by 6 bases and J by 2 bases; unmatched bases: 5. The CDR3 totals 13 residues. Germline loops: CDR1 SQVTM, CDR2 ANQGSEA. The chain's CDR3 is CSVVGDRAYEQYF. The CDR3 region has the DNA TGCAGCGTGGTCGGGGACAGGGCCTACGAGCAGTACTTC.

The gene calls are TRBV9 and TRBJ1-5, with D perhaps TRBD1 (5 bases). V was pared by 3 bases and J by 0 bases, with 7 bases between. This CDR3 contains 14 residues. Per germline, CDR1 SGDLS and CDR2 YYNGEE. DNA of the CDR3: TGTGCCAGCAGCGCCGACAGTAGCAATCAGCCCCAGCATTTT. Residues: CASSADSSNQPQHF.

The CDR3 nucleotides are TGTGCCAGCAGGGGACTTGAGTGGGACAGGGGAGGCGAGCAGTACTTC. This sequence encodes CASRGLEWDRGGEQYF. This chain joins TRBV2 and TRBJ2-7; TRBD1 aligns across 10 bases. Trimming cost V 6 bases and J 6 bases; bases outside gene matches: 14. This CDR3 region has 16 residues. CDR1 and CDR2 from the germline V gene are SNHLY and FYNNEI.

The rearrangement uses TRBV2 and TRBJ1-2; 7 bases match TRBD1. CDR3 length: 15 amino acids. Germline CDR1 SNHLY, CDR2 FYNNEI. V lost 3 bases to trimming and J lost 1 base; unmatched junction nucleotides: 5. The chain's CDR3 is CASSDGQAYNYGYTF. In DNA form, the CDR3 reads TGTGCCAGCAGTGATGGACAGGCCTATAACTATGGCTACACCTTC.

The rearrangement uses TRBV6-2 or TRBV6-3 and TRBJ2-2, with D tentatively TRBD2 (6 bases). Germline CDR1 reads MNHEY; CDR2 reads SVGEGT. This CDR3 has 13 residues. The V end lost 5 bases, the J end lost 5 bases, and 9 bases lay between the germline ends. CDR3 sequence (DNA): TGTGCCAGCAGTCTGGCGGGGACCGGGGAGCTGTTTTTT. Residues: CASSLAGTGELFF.

The sample holds a few counts of this clone. The junction and the germline gene differ at one end; a read error may be behind it. This CDR3 reads CASSSGNNSPLHF. DNA of the CDR3: TGTGCCAGCTCCTCCGGGAATAACTCACCCCTCCACTTT. The chain combines TRBV18 with TRBJ1-6; the D is unclear. Germline V CDR1 and CDR2: KGHSH, LQKENI. This CDR3 region has 13 residues.

The chain is built from TRBV11-2 and TRBJ1-4; the D is unclear. The ends were cut back, 6 bases at V and 10 bases at J, with 18 bases in the middle. This CDR3 is 14 amino acids long. Germline-derived CDR1 and CDR2 are SGHAT and FQNNGV. The CDR3 is CASRNGRRVGKLFF. As DNA, the CDR3 is TGTGCCAGCAGGAACGGCCGGAGGGTGGGAAAACTGTTTTTT.

The rearrangement joins TRBV28 to TRBJ1-2, with D possibly being TRBD1 (6 bases). Germline CDR1 is MDHEN and CDR2 is SYDVKM. V lost 5 bases and J 4 bases, leaving 14 bases between the germline ends. CDR3 length: 14 amino acids. Here the CDR3 reads CASSKGGSSYGYTF. The CDR3 bases are TGTGCCAGCAGTAAAGGGGGTTCCTCCTATGGCTACACCTTC.